Listed below are T cell receptor beta chains from one sample, sequenced in a study of CD8 T cells in ankylosing spondylitis. TCRdb reprocessed the 5' RACE reads via MiXCR and lists one record per CDR3 protein. The sample includes under 250,000 distinct CDR3 sequences, roughly 24% seen only once; the top ten take approximately 6.6%. Sample: blood, either unsorted or a sorted T cell fraction (not recorded which). The receptors were gathered from a male donor with ankylosing spondylitis or in good health (not recorded which). The CDR3 runs from the conserved cysteine through the conserved F or W. A D gene is named only where the DNA matches it firmly. The size field is filled for only some rows; it gives once, few, many or a size class.

>many|TRBV6-1|TRBJ1-3|TRBD1
CASKGPGGSSGNTIYF
TGTGCCAGCAAAGGACCAGGGGGGAGCTCTGGAAACACCATATATTTT
>-|TRBV7-2|TRBJ2-7|TRBD2
CASSLGGTSRVEQYF
TGTGCCAGCAGCTTAGGAGGGACTAGCCGGGTCGAGCAGTACTTC
>many|TRBV28|TRBJ2-2|-
CASISQGGLTGELFF
TGTGCCAGCATCAGCCAGGGTGGCCTCACCGGGGAGCTGTTTTTT
>many|TRBV12-3/TRBV12-4|TRBJ2-1|-
CASSSRASSYNEQFF
TGTGCCAGCAGTTCAAGGGCCAGCTCCTACAATGAGCAGTTCTTC
>-|TRBV10-3|TRBJ2-1|-
CAISGASAEQFF
TGTGCCATCAGTGGGGCTAGCGCCGAGCAGTTCTTC
>many|TRBV7-3|TRBJ2-3|-
CASSSRDSPVGQYF
TGTGCCAGCAGCTCCCGGGACTCACCTGTTGGGCAGTATTTT
>-|TRBV28|TRBJ2-1|TRBD2
CASSPSGRGNEQFF
TGTGCCAGCAGTCCTAGCGGGAGGGGCAATGAGCAGTTCTTC
>many|TRBV6-5|TRBJ2-7|-
CASSYSMRDYEQYF
TGTGCCAGCAGTTACTCGATGAGGGACTACGAGCAGTACTTC
>few|TRBV29-1|TRBJ2-7|-
CSVLPGGYEQYF
TGCAGCGTCCTTCCTGGCGGATACGAGCAGTACTTC
>many|TRBV5-1|TRBJ2-1|-
CASSLTGEAYNEQFF
TGCGCCAGCAGCTTGACTGGGGAGGCCTACAATGAGCAGTTCTTC
>-|TRBV3-1|TRBJ1-6|TRBD1
CASSRPGQGAVIHF
TGTGCCAGCAGCCGGCCGGGACAGGGGGCAGTAATTCACTTT
>many|TRBV20-1|TRBJ2-1|-
CSAKYGGKGYNEQFF
TGCAGTGCTAAGTATGGCGGGAAGGGCTACAATGAGCAGTTCTTC
>many|TRBV10-3|TRBJ2-1|TRBD2
CAISESKREVHPPYNEQFF
TGTGCCATCAGTGAGTCTAAGCGGGAGGTCCACCCTCCCTACAATGAGCAGTTCTTC
>once|TRBV12-3/TRBV12-4|TRBJ2-1|-
CASSQTGLEYNEQFF
TGTGCCAGCAGTCAAACGGGACTGGAGTACAATGAGCAGTTCTTC
>few|TRBV4-1|TRBJ2-7|-
CASSQASTYEQYF
TGCGCCAGCAGCCAGGCCTCAACGTACGAGCAGTACTTC
>-|TRBV20-1|TRBJ2-2|-
CSARTLNTGELFF
TGCAGTGCTAGAACCTTGAACACCGGGGAGCTGTTTTTT
>-|TRBV7-2|TRBJ2-2|-
CASSLWRENTGELFF
TGTGCCAGCAGCTTATGGCGGGAGAACACCGGGGAGCTGTTTTTT
>few|TRBV20-1|TRBJ2-1|-
CSASSGYNEQFF
TGCAGTGCTAGTAGCGGATACAATGAGCAGTTCTTC
>few|TRBV6-1|TRBJ2-2|-
CASKLADGTGELFF
TGTGCCAGCAAATTAGCGGATGGGACCGGGGAGCTGTTTTTT
>many|TRBV25-1|TRBJ2-2|TRBD2
CASSDTSGRSRELFF
TGTGCCAGCAGTGACACAAGCGGGAGATCGAGGGAGCTGTTTTTT
>-|TRBV20-1|TRBJ1-3|-
CSARAPSLERISGNTIYF
TGCAGTGCTAGAGCCCCTAGCCTCGAACGGATTTCTGGAAACACCATATATTTT